The TCR beta chain described here comes from a study of beta chain features in type 1 diabetes. Whole-study findings and limits: Type 1 diabetes patients had TCRB CDR3s that were shorter (moderately but significantly so) in all four CD4+ subsets. PCR might show a preference for shorter templates, equally across patients and controls.

Isolated RNA was reverse transcribed in full, so expressed TCRB transcripts were sequenced. Some clones are missing from TCRdb's copy, which holds only in-frame ones; the method was immunoSEQ multiplex PCR. The sample shows about 250,000 clones, roughly a tenth of them seen only once. The germline gives CDR1 MDHEN, CDR2 SYDVKM. Trimming left V 8 bases short and J 5 bases short, with 9 bases between. The CDR3 is 11 residues long. This clone has only a few counts. Its target is unknown. The receptor was derived from a young man with type 1 diabetes. The J gene is TRBJ1-2, the V gene TRBV28; no clear D gene. Specimen: naive CD4+ T cells from blood. The DNA of the CDR3 is TGTGCCAGCGGGAGCCCATATGGCTACACCTTC. Its protein is CASGSPYGYTF.